This TCR beta chain came from a study of regulatory T cells in long-lasting Graves disease. Noted time point: newly diagnosed GD, antithyroid drugs for less than 3 months. Extracted PBMC RNA gave rise to the TCR library. Nine milliliters of peripheral blood went into EDTA tubes. The CDR3 length is 16 residues. Trimming removed 4 bases at V and 1 base at J, with 17 bases between. Germline-derived CDR1 and CDR2 are SQVTM and ANQGSEA. Investigators prepared the TCR beta libraries by applying iRepertoire HTBI primers and Arm-PCR of CDR3 regions. Per the original data handling: The samples included roughly 62 TRBV and some 15 TRBJ segments. From the multiplex PCR reads, TCRdb called clonotypes with MiXCR, one entry per CDR3 protein. Here the V and J calls rest on TCRdb's processing, not on the authors' analysis. The data show about 540,000 distinct CDR3 sequences, roughly 14% seen once. The sample also formed part of further work on T cells in Graves' hyperthyroidism and ophthalmopathy. As reported in that work: With a duration under 2 months, the hyperthyroidism was newly diagnosed in patients aged 18 to 65.

The chain links TRBV29-1 to TRBJ2-1, with D tentatively TRBD2 (5 bases). The material sequenced was peripheral blood mononuclear cells (PBMCs), taken at new diagnosis, from a patient treated with antithyroid drugs. This TCR was recovered from a man aged 25-45 years with Graves disease. CDR3 in amino acids: CSVGEGTLYSYNEQFF. CDR3 DNA: TGCAGCGTTGGCGAGGGCACTTTATATTCCTACAATGAGCAGTTCTTC.